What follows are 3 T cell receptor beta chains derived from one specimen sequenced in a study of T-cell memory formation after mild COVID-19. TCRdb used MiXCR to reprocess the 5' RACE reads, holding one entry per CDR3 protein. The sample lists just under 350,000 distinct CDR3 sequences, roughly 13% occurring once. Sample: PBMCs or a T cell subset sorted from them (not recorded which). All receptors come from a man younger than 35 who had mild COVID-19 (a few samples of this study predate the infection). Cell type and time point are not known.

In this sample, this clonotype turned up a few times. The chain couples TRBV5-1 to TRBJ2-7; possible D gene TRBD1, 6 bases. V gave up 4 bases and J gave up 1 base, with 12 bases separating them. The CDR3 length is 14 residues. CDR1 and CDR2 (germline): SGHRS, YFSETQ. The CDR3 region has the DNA TGCGCCAGCAGCACGACCGGGACATCCTACGAGCAGTACTTC. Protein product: CASSTTGTSYEQYF.

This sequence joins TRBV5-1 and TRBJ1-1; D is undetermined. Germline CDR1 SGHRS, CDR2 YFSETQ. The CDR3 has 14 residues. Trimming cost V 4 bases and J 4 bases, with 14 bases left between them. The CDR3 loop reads CASSLRFVGTEAFF. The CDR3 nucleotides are TGCGCCAGCAGCCTACGTTTCGTTGGCACTGAAGCTTTCTTT.

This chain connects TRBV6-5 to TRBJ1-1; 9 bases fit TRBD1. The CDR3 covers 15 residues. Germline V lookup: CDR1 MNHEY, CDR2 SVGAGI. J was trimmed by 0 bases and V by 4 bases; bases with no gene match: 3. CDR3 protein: CASSLDRGMNTEAFF. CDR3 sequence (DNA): TGTGCCAGCAGTTTAGACAGGGGGATGAACACTGAAGCTTTCTTT.